Shown below are 14 T cell receptor beta chains from a single sample sequenced in a study of tumor and adjacent non-tumor tissue in lung cancer. The library came from three nested PCR rounds adapted from ARM-PCR protocols. TCRdb reanalysed the multiplex PCR reads using MiXCR and keeps one entry per CDR3 protein. The sample consists of approximately 70,000 distinct CDR3 sequences, more than 70% of them appearing once. This sample's RNA came from whole unsorted tissue. The material sequenced was lung tumor tissue. These receptors were obtained from a man aged 55 to 70 with non-small cell lung cancer.

This clonotype appeared a single time. One end of the junction does not line up with germline, which may come from a read error. The chain employs TRBV10-3 and TRBJ2-6; 12 bases line up with TRBD1. CDR3 length equals 17 residues. Germline assignment: CDR1 ENHRY and CDR2 SYGVKD. CDR3: CAITGEGQGAGANALTF. CDR3 coding DNA: TGTGCCATCACCGGAGAGGGACAGGGGGCTGGGGCTAACGCCCTGACTTTC.

Regarding this clonotype: Germline is not matched at one junction end, which may reflect a read error. The chain combines TRBV20-1 with TRBJ1-1; D remains unclear. This CDR3 region has 13 residues. Germline V gene data show CDR1 as DFQATT and CDR2 as SNEGSKA (reference sequence). CDR3 in amino acids: CSAPGQANNEAFF. Written as DNA, the CDR3 is TGTAGTGCCCCCGGGCAGGCGAACAATGAAGCTTTCTTT.

This clonotype was recorded once. The junction departs from germline at one end; a sequencing error may be responsible. The chain uses TRBV20-1 and TRBJ2-2, with 8 bases lining up with TRBD2. CDR1 and CDR2 from the germline V gene are DFQATT and SNEGSKA (reference sequence). The CDR3 sequence is 13 residues long. Here the CDR3 reads CSARGLESGGLCF. Written as DNA, the CDR3 is TGCAGTGCTAGGGGACTAGAATCCGGGGGGCTGTGTTTT.

About this clonotype itself: The junction departs from germline at one end; a sequencing error may be responsible. Here the CDR3 DNA reads TGTGGCAGCAGCCAGGACACCCAAGAGACCCAATACTTC. Translating it yields CGSSQDTQETQYF. V and J are TRBV5-6 and TRBJ2-5, with D tentatively TRBD1 (5 bases). The CDR3 is made up of 13 amino acids. Germline CDR1 is SGHDT and CDR2 is YYEEEE.

On this clonotype: It is likely a read error, because the conserved phenylalanine at the end of the CDR3 is missing. V is TRBV11-3 and J is TRBJ1-1; D possibly corresponds to TRBD1 (5 bases). Germline V lookup: CDR1 SGHNT, CDR2 YENEEA. The CDR3 contains 14 residues. CDR3 DNA sequence: TGTGCCAGTAGCTTAGGAGGGGAGGACACTGAAGCTTTCGTT. Its protein product is CASSLGGEDTEAFV.

A word on this clonotype: The conserved final phenylalanine or tryptophan is absent from the CDR3, which likely points to a read error. The rearrangement links TRBV6-1 to TRBJ1-5; D is unclear. The CDR3 covers 15 residues. Looked up from germline, CDR1 is MNHNS and CDR2 is SASEGT. The CDR3 is CASSELRHGSQSQHS. The CDR3, as DNA: TGTGCCAGCAGTGAATTACGACATGGTTCTCAGTCCCAGCATTCT.

As regards this clonotype: An end of the junction differs from the germline gene, which may be a read error. The chain links TRBV5-4 to TRBJ2-7; no firm D call. The CDR3 runs 14 residues. Germline values: CDR1 SGHNT, CDR2 YYREEE (reference sequence). Written as DNA, the CDR3 is TGTGCCCGCAGCCTCCCGGGTAGGGTCCACGAGCAGTACTTC. It encodes CARSLPGRVHEQYF.

As concerns this clonotype: The CDR3 carries no conserved terminal phenylalanine or tryptophan, so it likely arises from a read error. The chain couples TRBV20-1 to TRBJ2-3; either TRBD1 or TRBD2 may supply D (5 bases each). CDR1 is DFQATT and CDR2 is SNEGSKA in the germline V gene (reference sequence). The CDR3 length is 13 residues. CDR3 coding DNA: TGCAGTGATAGAGGGAAGAGGGGAGATAAACAGTATTGT. Encoded protein: CSDRGKRGDKQYC.

As for this clonotype: The junction shows a germline mismatch at one end, possibly a read error. V gene TRBV6-5 combines with J gene TRBJ2-7; D is tentatively TRBD1 or TRBD2 (6 bases each). The germline V gene has CDR1 MNHEY and CDR2 SVGAGI. The CDR3 runs to 13 residues. CDR3 sequence: CTSSLEGTYEQYF. CDR3 DNA: TGTACCAGCAGTTTGGAGGGGACATACGAGCAGTACTTC.

V usage is TRBV20-1 and J usage is TRBJ2-3; a weak D match, TRBD1 (5 bases). Germline CDR1 reads DFQATT; CDR2 reads SNEGSKA (reference sequence). Trimming took off 6 bases at V and 15 bases at J, with 22 bases between the two ends. The CDR3 totals 12 residues. CDR3 coding DNA: TGCAGTGCAAGGACACACCGAGATAAGCATTATTTT. Amino acids: CSARTHRDKHYF.

This chain links TRBV6-6 with TRBJ2-1; D possibly corresponds to TRBD2 (5 bases). The CDR3 length is 15 residues. Per the germline V gene, CDR1 is MNHNY and CDR2 is SVGAGI (reference sequence). V lost 5 bases and J lost 7, with 18 bases in between. CDR3 DNA: TGTGCCAGCAGTCTTTCCCAGCGGCAATGGAATGAGCAGTTCTTC. Translating gives CASSLSQRQWNEQFF.

The chain employs TRBV11-2 and TRBJ2-1; tentative D call: TRBD1 (5 bases). The V gene's germline CDR1 is SGHAT and CDR2 FQNNGV. V was pared by 1 base and J by 8 bases, with 15 bases between. The CDR3 is 15 residues long. The CDR3 DNA sequence: TGTGCCAGCAGCTTAGGAAACGTGTGGGGCGATGAGCAGTTCTTC. Protein product: CASSLGNVWGDEQFF.

CDR3 sequence (DNA): TGTGCCAACACGGCAAGGACTAGCGGGAGTTTACAATGGAATGAGCAGTTCTTC. This gives the protein CANTARTSGSLQWNEQFF. V is TRBV2 and J is TRBJ2-1; 13 nucleotides match TRBD2. The V and J ends lost 10 bases and 7 bases, in that order; junction bases with no gene match: 19. Germline values: CDR1 SNHLY, CDR2 FYNNEI. The length of the CDR3 is 18 residues.

In its sample, this clonotype was seen many times. This chain links TRBV11-2 with TRBJ2-1; D is unresolved. Between the trimmed V and J ends, which lost 5 bases and 7 bases, there was a span of 18 bases. The CDR3 consists of 15 residues. CDR1 SGHAT and CDR2 FQNNGV come from the germline V gene. CDR3 sequence: CASSQRTTGMNEQFF. The CDR3 DNA follows: TGTGCCAGCAGCCAAAGGACCACCGGTATGAATGAGCAGTTCTTC.